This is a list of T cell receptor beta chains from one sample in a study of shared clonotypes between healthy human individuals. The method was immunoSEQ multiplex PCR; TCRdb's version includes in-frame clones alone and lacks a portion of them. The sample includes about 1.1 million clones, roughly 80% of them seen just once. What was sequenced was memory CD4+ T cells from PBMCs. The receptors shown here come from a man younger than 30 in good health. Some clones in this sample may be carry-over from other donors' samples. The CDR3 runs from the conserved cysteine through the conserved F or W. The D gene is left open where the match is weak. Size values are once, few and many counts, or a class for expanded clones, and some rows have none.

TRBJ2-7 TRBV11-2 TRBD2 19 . CASSLVRTSGRKAGYEQYF TGTGCCAGCAGCTTAGTTCGGACTAGCGGGAGGAAGGCGGGCTACGAGCAGTACTTC
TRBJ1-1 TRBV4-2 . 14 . CASSQPRGNTEAFF TGTGCCAGCAGCCAACCCCGGGGCAACACTGAAGCTTTCTTT
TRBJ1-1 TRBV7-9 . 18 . CASSSFVQANFMNTEAFF TGTGCCAGCAGCAGCTTTGTACAGGCGAACTTCATGAACACTGAAGCTTTCTTT
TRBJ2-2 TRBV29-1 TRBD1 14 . CSAETGLRTGELFF TGCAGCGCCGAGACAGGGCTTAGGACCGGGGAGCTGTTTTTT
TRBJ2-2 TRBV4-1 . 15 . CASSQKDKNTGELFF TGCGCCAGCAGCCAAAAGGACAAGAACACCGGGGAGCTGTTTTTT
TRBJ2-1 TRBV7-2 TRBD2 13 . CASSLGTGTTQFF TGTGCCAGCAGCTTGGGGACCGGGACTACGCAGTTCTTC
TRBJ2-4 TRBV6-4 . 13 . CASSEEEFSIQYF TGTGCCAGCAGTGAGGAGGAATTTAGCATTCAGTACTTC
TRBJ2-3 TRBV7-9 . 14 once CASSFGDTLDTQYF TGTGCCAGCAGCTTCGGAGACACCCTAGATACGCAGTATTTT
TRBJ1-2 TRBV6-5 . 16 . CASSYFSAAGYYGYTF TGTGCCAGCAGTTACTTTTCGGCAGCGGGGTACTATGGCTACACCTTC
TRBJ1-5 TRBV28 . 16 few CASQAPGRGNNQPQHF TGTGCCAGCCAGGCCCCGGGGAGGGGGAACAATCAGCCCCAGCATTTT
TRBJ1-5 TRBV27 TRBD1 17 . CASSLTGQMYSNQPQHF TGTGCCAGCAGTTTAACGGGACAGATGTATAGCAATCAGCCCCAGCATTTT
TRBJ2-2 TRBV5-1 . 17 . CASSSIRTGGGPGELFF TGCGCCAGCAGCTCTATCAGGACAGGAGGAGGGCCCGGGGAGCTGTTTTTT
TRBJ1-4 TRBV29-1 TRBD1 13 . CSVTGAQDEKLFF TGCAGCGTAACAGGGGCTCAAGATGAAAAACTGTTTTTT
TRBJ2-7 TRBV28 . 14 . CASSSTEIDYEQYF TGTGCCAGCAGTTCGACTGAAATTGACTACGAGCAGTACTTC
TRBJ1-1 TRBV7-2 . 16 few CASSRNRIGGNTEAFF TGTGCCAGCAGCCGAAATCGGATCGGCGGGAACACTGAAGCTTTCTTT
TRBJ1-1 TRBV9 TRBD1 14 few CASSRQGKNTEAFF TGTGCCAGCAGCCGACAGGGGAAGAACACTGAAGCTTTCTTT
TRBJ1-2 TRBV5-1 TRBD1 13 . CASSRGQIYGYTF TGCGCCAGCAGTAGGGGACAGATCTATGGCTACACCTTC
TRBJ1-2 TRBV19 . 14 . CASSISREAYGYTF TGTGCCAGTAGCATCTCCAGGGAGGCCTATGGCTACACCTTC
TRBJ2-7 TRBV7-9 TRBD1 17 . CASSFWTGGSRSYEQYF TGTGCCAGCAGCTTTTGGACAGGGGGCTCCCGTTCCTACGAGCAGTACTTC
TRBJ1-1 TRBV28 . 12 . CASSLGMAEAFF TGTGCCAGCAGTTTGGGGATGGCTGAAGCTTTCTTT